These 22 T cell receptor beta chains originate from one sample sequenced in a study of cytomegalovirus exposure and HLA in healthy donors. PCR involved 60 Vbeta and 13 Jbeta primers. Some clones are missing from TCRdb's copy, which holds only in-frame ones; the method was immunoSEQ multiplex PCR. The repertoire shows around 210,000 clones; the top ten hold roughly 1.2%. Sample: PBMCs. The receptors here all came from a girl under 10 years old in good health and CMV-seropositive.

The chain links TRBV10-3 to TRBJ2-1; no clear D gene. Trimming pared 2 bases from V and 9 bases from J, leaving 8 bases between. The CDR3 is made up of 12 amino acids. Germline CDR1 and CDR2: ENHRY and SYGVKD. CDR3 residues: CAISEPSGEQFF. CDR3 DNA sequence: TGTGCCATCAGTGAGCCTTCCGGTGAGCAGTTCTTC.

This sequence joins TRBV28 and TRBJ1-5, with 7 bases identical to TRBD1. The germline V gene has CDR1 MDHEN and CDR2 SYDVKM. CDR3 length equals 14 residues. V shed 8 bases and J 2 bases; nucleotides not matched to a gene: 6. The CDR3 DNA is TGTGCCAGCCGACAGGGTTGGCGCAATCAGCCCCAGCATTTT. This encodes CASRQGWRNQPQHF.

The genes are TRBV29-1 and TRBJ2-3, with 8 bases aligning to TRBD1. The CDR3 covers 16 residues. Germline loops: CDR1 SQVTM, CDR2 ANQGSEA. The J segment lost 0 bases and the V segment lost 6 bases, leaving 11 bases of the junction unmatched. The CDR3 loop reads CSVTGQALLSTDTQYF. DNA for the CDR3: TGCAGCGTGACGGGACAGGCCCTACTAAGCACAGATACGCAGTATTTT.

Worth noting for this clone: The junction and the germline gene differ at one end; a read error may be behind it. The V gene is TRBV19, the J gene TRBJ1-5, with D uncertain. Germline CDR1 and CDR2: LNHDA and SQIVND (reference sequence). The CDR3 covers 14 residues. In nucleotides, the CDR3 is TGTGCCAGTAGTATGGCCAATAGCAATCAGCCCCGGCATTTT. Its protein is CASSMANSNQPRHF.

This chain uses TRBV11-2 with TRBJ2-7, with D maybe TRBD2 (5 bases). The length of the CDR3 is 12 residues. Germline CDR1 SGHAT, CDR2 FQNNGV. The ends were cut back, 5 bases at V and 4 bases at J, with 9 bases in the middle. The CDR3 nucleotides are TGTGCCAGCAGCCCGGAGGTGTACGAGCAGTACTTC. Amino acids: CASSPEVYEQYF.

This chain uses TRBV27 with TRBJ1-2; maybe TRBD1 (5 bases). Deletions cut 6 bases from V and 4 bases from J, with 12 bases between. Germline V gene data show CDR1 as MNHEY and CDR2 as SMNVEV (reference sequence). This CDR3 region has 13 residues. Here the CDR3 reads CASRMGPFYGYTF. The DNA for the CDR3 is TGTGCCAGCAGGATGGGGCCTTTCTATGGCTACACCTTC.

The V call is TRBV5-4, the J call TRBJ2-1; 10 nucleotides line up with TRBD2. The CDR3 sequence is 16 residues long. Germline CDR1 reads SGHNT; CDR2 reads YYREEE (reference sequence). Trimming took 0 bases from V and 4 from J; bases not matched to a gene: 4. CDR3 amino acids: CASSLGMTSGYNEQFF. CDR3 DNA: TGTGCCAGCAGCTTGGGGATGACTAGCGGGTACAATGAGCAGTTCTTC.

The gene calls are TRBV7-2 and TRBJ2-1; D may be TRBD2 (5 bases). The CDR3 sequence is 17 residues long. Trimming cost V 4 bases and J 0 bases, with 16 bases left between them. Per the germline V gene, CDR1 is SGHTA and CDR2 is FQGNSA. The CDR3 coding sequence is TGTGCCAGCAGCTCTCGGAGAGGGTACCCCTCCTACAATGAGCAGTTCTTC. As protein: CASSSRRGYPSYNEQFF.

The gene calls are TRBV7-2 and TRBJ1-3, with 7 bases identical to TRBD1. The CDR3 runs to 16 residues. Trimming at V came to 2 bases and at J to 0 bases, leaving 4 bases not matched to a gene. Per the germline V gene, CDR1 is SGHTA and CDR2 is FQGNSA. CDR3 in amino acids: CASSLRGTASGNTIYF. The CDR3 DNA is TGTGCCAGCAGCTTACGGGGGACAGCCTCTGGAAACACCATATATTTT.

The rearrangement links TRBV7-9 to TRBJ1-1; 7 bases are a match to TRBD1. Germline CDR1 reads SEHNR; CDR2 reads FQNEAQ (reference sequence). CDR3 length equals 12 residues. Trimming cost V 1 base and J 10 bases; bases outside gene matches: 3. The CDR3 loop reads CASSLGAGGAFF. CDR3 in DNA: TGTGCCAGCAGCTTAGGTGCAGGGGGAGCTTTCTTT. Based on the CDR3 plus reference TRBV7-9 and TRBJ1-1, the full variable domain is DTGVSQNPRHKITKRGQNVTFRCDPISEHNRLYWYRQTLGQGPEFLTYFQNEAQLEKSRLLSDRFSAERPKGSFSTLEIQRTEQGDSAMYLCASSLGAGGAFFGQGTRLTVV.

The genes are TRBV19 and TRBJ1-1; D not certain. CDR3 length equals 11 residues. Germline V CDR1 and CDR2: LNHDA, SQIVND (reference sequence). V lost 3 bases, J lost 10 bases, and 9 bases lay in between. The CDR3 nucleotides read TGTGCCAGTAGTATTGGAGGTAGAGCTTTCTTT. Translated: CASSIGGRAFF.

The genes are TRBV27 and TRBJ2-5; 7 positions match TRBD1. This CDR3 spans 13 amino acids. V shed 5 bases, J shed 5 bases, and the junction held 5 bases outside the gene matches. CDR1 and CDR2 from the germline V gene are MNHEY and SMNVEV (reference sequence). This CDR3 is CASSPRQGETQYF. For the CDR3, the DNA is TGTGCCAGCAGTCCTCGACAGGGCGAGACCCAGTACTTC.

The J gene is TRBJ2-7, the V gene TRBV20-1; D is unresolved. In germline, CDR1 is DFQATT, CDR2 SNEGSKA (reference sequence). V was shortened by 6 bases and J by 3 bases, with 9 bases between the two germline ends. The CDR3 extends over 11 amino acids. The CDR3 loop is CSATLLYEQYF. CDR3 nucleotide sequence: TGCAGTGCCACTTTACTCTACGAGCAGTACTTC.

The chain is built from TRBV6-5 and TRBJ2-1; possible D gene TRBD2, 7 bases. V lost 4 bases and J lost 7, with 20 bases in between. The germline CDR1 and CDR2 sequences are MNHEY and SVGAGI. The CDR3 runs to 16 residues. The CDR3 DNA follows: TGTGCCAGCAGTTGGTTAGGGGGTTCGGGAGGTAATGAGCAGTTCTTC. Protein: CASSWLGGSGGNEQFF.

The chain joins TRBV30 to TRBJ2-5; tentative D call: TRBD2 (5 bases). The end of the DNA aligns better with TRBJ2-7, so the J call may be wrong. CDR3 length: 11 amino acids. Germline V gives CDR1 GTSNPN, CDR2 SVGIG (reference sequence). The CDR3 coding sequence is TGTGCCTGGACTAGCTACCACGAGCAGTACTTC. Amino acids: CAWTSYHEQYF.

On this clone itself: Different DNA sequences within this sample yield the same CDR3. The chain joins TRBV7-8 to TRBJ2-2, with 13 positions matching TRBD2. CDR3 size: 15 residues. Germline V gene lookup returns CDR1 SGHVS and CDR2 FQNEAQ. J was trimmed by 7 bases and V by 5 bases; bases with no gene match: 4. CDR3 sequence: CASSQGLAGDGELFF. The CDR3 nucleotides are TGTGCCAGCAGCCAAGGACTAGCGGGAGACGGGGAGCTGTTTTTT.

The rearrangement links TRBV5-1 to TRBJ2-7; the match to TRBD1 covers 7 bases. Germline V CDR1 and CDR2: SGHRS, YFSETQ. The CDR3 has 14 amino acids. After removal of 4 bases from V and 2 bases from J, the junction contained 6 bases not matched to a gene. DNA for the CDR3: TGCGCCAGCAGCCCCGGACAGGAAACCTACGAGCAGTACTTC. Its protein product is CASSPGQETYEQYF. Variable domain in full (rest from reference TRBV5-1 and TRBJ2-7): KAGVTQTPRYLIKTRGQQVTLSCSPISGHRSVSWYQQTPGQGLQFLFEYFSETQRNKGNFPGRFSGRQFSNSRSEMNVSTLELGDSALYLCASSPGQETYEQYFGPGTRLTVT.

The CDR3 sequence: CASSLDLASGQETQYF. The CDR3 nucleotides read TGTGCCAGCAGCTTAGATTTGGCTAGCGGCCAAGAGACCCAGTACTTC. V is TRBV11-3 and J is TRBJ2-5; 7 bases are a match to TRBD2. Germline-derived CDR1 and CDR2 are SGHNT and YENEEA. This CDR3 has 16 amino acids. V dropped 0 bases and J dropped 1; count of bases not matched to a gene: 5.

The chain uses TRBV6-1 and TRBJ1-5; D is possibly TRBD1 (5 bases). Germline V CDR1 and CDR2: MNHNS, SASEGT. Trimming removed 1 base from V and 2 bases from J, with 15 bases in between. The CDR3 is 17 residues long. The DNA for the CDR3 is TGTGCCAGCAGTGAAGGGAGCGGGGCGGGGGGCAATCAGCCCCAGCATTTT. Translation: CASSEGSGAGGNQPQHF.

CDR3: CASSPDRGHGELFF. The CDR3 DNA follows: TGTGCCAGCAGCCCGGACAGGGGGCACGGGGAGCTGTTTTTT. The J gene is TRBJ2-2, the V gene TRBV2; 11 positions match TRBD1. Germline V lookup: CDR1 SNHLY, CDR2 FYNNEI. With 6 bases clipped from V and 7 bases from J, the junction kept 4 bases outside the gene matches. This CDR3 comprises 14 residues.

This sequence joins TRBV5-6 and TRBJ1-5; D may be TRBD1 (5 bases). This CDR3 has 14 residues. V lost 2 bases to trimming and J lost 7 bases, with 13 bases between them. Germline CDR1 and CDR2: SGHDT and YYEEEE. The CDR3 DNA follows: TGTGCCAGCAGCTTTGGGGGGGATGGCCAGCCCCAGCATTTT. This sequence encodes CASSFGGDGQPQHF.

V is TRBV7-2 and J is TRBJ2-1, with D possibly matching TRBD1 (6 bases). Trimming left V 7 bases short and J 7 bases short, with 14 bases between. Germline-derived CDR1 and CDR2 are SGHTA and FQGNSA. CDR3 length: 13 residues. The CDR3 region is CASMTGRLNEQFF. The CDR3 DNA is TGTGCCAGCATGACAGGACGTTTGAATGAGCAGTTCTTC.